What follows are 9 T cell receptor beta chains derived from one specimen sequenced in a study of blood T cell repertoires in COVID-19. Libraries were prepared by immunoSEQ multiplex PCR; TCRdb keeps only in-frame clonotypes and omits some of them. Among about 42,000 clones listed, over 75% were seen once. Sequencing was carried out using peripheral blood. Receptors originate from a human donor in a cohort sampled during active COVID-19.

The chain is built from TRBV6-4 and TRBJ2-3, with TRBD2 matching over 10 bases. V was pared by 6 bases and J by 5 bases, with 8 bases of the junction left unmatched. The CDR3 is made up of 15 amino acids. CDR1 MRHNA and CDR2 SNTAGT come from the germline V gene. The CDR3 reads CASSDTSGAGDTQYF. CDR3 DNA sequence: TGTGCCAGCAGCGACACTAGCGGGGCAGGAGATACGCAGTATTTT.

The chain has TRBV12-3 or TRBV12-4 and TRBJ1-2; no definite D call. V lost 6 bases to trimming and J lost 4 bases, with 12 bases between them. The CDR3 contains 13 residues. The CDR3 sequence: CASSNPPSYGYTF. The CDR3, as DNA: TGTGCCAGCAGCAACCCCCCGAGCTATGGCTACACCTTC.

This chain uses TRBV5-5 with TRBJ2-5, with D possibly being TRBD1 (6 bases). CDR3 size: 15 residues. Germline assignment: CDR1 SGHKS and CDR2 YYEKEE (reference sequence). V shed 2 bases and J shed 1 base, with 12 bases lying between them. This CDR3 is CASSFRTVIQETQYF. The CDR3 nucleotides are TGTGCCAGCAGCTTCCGGACAGTGATCCAAGAGACCCAGTACTTC.

The chain couples TRBV3-1 (or the pseudogene TRBV3-2) to TRBJ2-2; no clear D gene. CDR1 is LGHDT and CDR2 is YNNKEL in the germline V gene (reference sequence). V lost 3 bases and J 2 bases, leaving 7 bases between the germline ends. This CDR3 has 14 amino acids. DNA of the CDR3: TGTGCCAGCAGCCAGGGCCTAAACACCGGGGAGCTGTTTTTT. Protein: CASSQGLNTGELFF.

This clone came up once. This chain joins TRBV24-1 and TRBJ1-1; no clear D. V was trimmed by 8 bases and J by 5 bases, leaving 8 bases between them. The CDR3 loop spans 11 amino acids. Germline CDR1 and CDR2: KGHDR and SFDVKD. The CDR3 sequence: CATTRGTEAFF. The CDR3 bases are TGTGCCACCACCCGAGGAACTGAAGCTTTCTTT.

The chain uses TRBV9 and TRBJ1-4; TRBD1 agrees at 8 bases. With 0 bases clipped from V and 5 bases from J, the junction kept 6 bases outside the gene matches. The CDR3 spans 16 residues. CDR1 is SGDLS and CDR2 is YYNGEE in the germline V gene. The CDR3 here is CASSVEGAGGNEKLFF. DNA of the CDR3: TGTGCCAGCAGCGTAGAGGGGGCAGGGGGCAATGAAAAACTGTTTTTT.

The rearrangement uses TRBV18 and TRBJ2-5; D is undetermined. Per germline, CDR1 KGHSH and CDR2 LQKENI. The CDR3 covers 13 residues. Trimming stripped 3 bases from V and 5 bases from J, with 10 bases between. The CDR3 DNA reads as TGTGCCAGCTCACCGGCGGCTCAGGAGACCCAGTACTTC. Its translation: CASSPAAQETQYF.

The rearrangement uses TRBV7-6 and TRBJ2-5, with 8 bases matching TRBD1. After removal of 6 bases from V and 2 bases from J, the junction contained 8 bases not matched to a gene. The CDR3 loop spans 15 amino acids. Germline values: CDR1 SGHVS, CDR2 FNYEAQ. CDR3 DNA: TGTGCCAGCAGGAACCCCGGGACAGGTCAAGAGACCCAGTACTTC. It yields the protein CASRNPGTGQETQYF.

The chain couples TRBV7-3 to TRBJ1-4; D possibly corresponds to TRBD1 (5 bases). The V end was cut by 1 base, the J end by 0 bases, with 9 bases between. The CDR3 is 16 amino acids. The germline gives CDR1 SGHTA, CDR2 FQGTGA. CDR3: CASSLMGGTTNEKLFF. The CDR3 coding sequence is TGTGCCAGCAGCTTAATGGGGGGGACAACTAATGAAAAACTGTTTTTT.